This TCR beta chain was obtained from a study of T cell repertoires in cytomegalovirus infection. General observations from the study: Ex vivo, HLA-C-restricted CMV-specific TCR beta clonotypes prevailed over the rest of the response.

TCRdb reprocessed the reads with MiXCR, giving one entry per CDR3 protein. This sample has about 570,000 distinct CDR3 sequences, with around 40% found just once. As for this clonotype: Its antigen is unidentified. Relative to the germline gene, one junction end is altered; a read error may explain this.

The CDR3 spans 13 residues. The germline gives CDR1 SNHLY, CDR2 FYNNEI. This rearrangement joins TRBV2 to TRBJ2-7, with D tentatively TRBD1 (5 bases). The sequences come from cultured PBMCs, collected from culture after CMV antigen stimulation. This receptor was identified in a human donor in good health (CMV status not recorded). Some clones in this sample may be carry-over from other donors' samples. The CDR3 nucleotides read TGTGCCAGCACGCCCCGCTGGGGCTACGAGCAGCACTTC. As protein: CASTPRWGYEQHF. The variable domain in full, with the rest retrieved from reference TRBV2 and TRBJ2-7, is EPEVTQTPSHQVTQMGQEVILRCVPISNHLYFYWYRQILGQKVEFLVSFYNNEISEKSEIFDDQFSVERPDGSNFTLKIRSTKLEDSAMYFCASTPRWGYEQHFGPGTRLTVT.